These T cell receptor beta chains were read from a single sample in a study of blood T cell repertoires in COVID-19. Profiling relied on immunoSEQ multiplex PCR, and the TCRdb table lists in-frame clones only, not all of them. The sample holds some 420,000 clones; 85% to 90% are singletons and the top ten take 1.1%. The sample taken for sequencing was PBMCs or T cells enriched from blood (not recorded which). These receptors were taken from a young man who had recovered from COVID-19. Both conserved end residues are part of each CDR3. The D gene is left open where the match is weak. Some rows mark clone size as missing; the rest say once, few, many or name a class of expanded clone.

clone_size	v_call	j_call	d_call	cdr3_aa	cdr3_nt
once	TRBV6-5	TRBJ1-1	NA	CASSQRAEGNTEAFF	TGTGCCAGCAGTCAACGGGCGGAGGGAAACACTGAAGCTTTCTTT
NA	TRBV14	TRBJ1-1	NA	CASSPRRSLSGTEAFF	TGTGCCAGCAGCCCAAGAAGGTCGCTCTCGGGTACTGAAGCTTTCTTT
NA	TRBV6-5	TRBJ2-2	NA	CASISTFDTGELFF	TGTGCCAGCATTAGTACCTTCGACACCGGGGAGCTGTTTTTT
NA	TRBV5-1	TRBJ2-7	TRBD2	CAISGGPMSEQYF	TGCGCCATCTCGGGAGGGCCGATGAGTGAGCAGTACTTC
many	TRBV28	TRBJ1-6	NA	CASSFDPESSPLHF	TGTGCCAGCAGTTTCGATCCGGAGTCATCACCCCTCCACTTT
NA	TRBV19	TRBJ2-7	TRBD2	CASSMTSGKAYTYEQYF	TGTGCCAGTAGTATGACTAGCGGGAAAGCTTATACCTACGAGCAGTACTTC
NA	TRBV29-1	TRBJ2-2	TRBD1	CSVGGDRENTGELFF	TGCAGCGTGGGAGGGGACAGGGAGAACACCGGGGAGCTGTTTTTT
NA	TRBV6-5	TRBJ1-5	NA	CASSYSDNNSNQPQHF	TGTGCCAGCAGTTACTCGGACAATAATAGCAATCAGCCCCAGCATTTT
NA	TRBV10-2	TRBJ2-1	NA	CASSESSGYNEQFF	TGCGCCAGCAGTGAGTCTAGCGGATACAATGAGCAGTTCTTC
NA	TRBV19	TRBJ1-6	TRBD1	CASKGQGDSPLHF	TGTGCCAGTAAGGGGCAGGGGGATTCACCCCTCCACTTT
NA	TRBV6-5	TRBJ2-5	NA	CASRTPGSGGETQYF	TGTGCCAGCAGAACCCCAGGGTCCGGGGGAGAGACCCAGTACTTC
NA	TRBV7-9	TRBJ1-2	NA	CASSPSPPYGYTF	TGTGCCAGCAGCCCATCCCCCCCCTATGGCTACACCTTC
NA	TRBV5-1	TRBJ1-1	TRBD1	CASSLGTAYTEAFF	TGCGCCAGCAGCTTAGGGACAGCCTACACTGAAGCTTTCTTT
NA	TRBV20-1	TRBJ2-3	TRBD2	CSASRDTSVTDTQYF	TGCAGTGCTAGTAGAGACACTAGCGTCACAGATACGCAGTATTTT
once	TRBV27	TRBJ1-2	TRBD1	CASSGQVGNMRESGYTF	TGTGCCAGCAGTGGACAGGTCGGAAATATGAGGGAATCGGGCTACACCTTC
NA	TRBV5-5	TRBJ1-2	NA	CASSPSFGQTIEADTF	TGTGCCAGCAGCCCATCCTTCGGACAGACGATCGAAGCGGACACCTTC
NA	TRBV19	TRBJ1-5	NA	CASSIPGKESNQPQHF	TGTGCCAGTAGTATCCCAGGAAAAGAAAGCAATCAGCCCCAGCATTTT
once	TRBV29-1	TRBJ1-1	NA	CSVDFQGGITEAFF	TGCAGCGTTGATTTTCAGGGCGGTATCACTGAAGCTTTCTTT
NA	TRBV28	TRBJ1-3	TRBD1	CASSSTGVGNTIYF	TGTGCCAGCAGCTCTACAGGGGTCGGAAACACCATATATTTT
NA	TRBV27	TRBJ1-1	NA	CASSLSDGGTEAFF	TGTGCCAGCAGTTTATCCGACGGAGGGACTGAAGCTTTCTTT
NA	TRBV10-3	TRBJ2-1	TRBD2	CAISESTGLAGTGDNEQFF	TGTGCCATCAGTGAGTCGACGGGACTAGCGGGAACTGGAGACAATGAGCAGTTCTTC
NA	TRBV7-9	TRBJ2-7	NA	CASSLAGAYEQYF	TGTGCCAGCAGCCTGGCCGGAGCCTACGAGCAGTACTTC
NA	TRBV5-1	TRBJ2-1	NA	CASSLTGNEQFF	TGCGCCAGCAGCTTAACGGGAAACGAGCAGTTCTTC
NA	TRBV28	TRBJ2-1	NA	CASSSSYTEQFF	TGTGCCAGCAGTTCGAGCTATACCGAGCAGTTCTTC
NA	TRBV19	TRBJ1-1	TRBD1	CASSSSHRGGNTEAFF	TGTGCCAGTAGTAGCTCCCACAGGGGAGGAAACACTGAAGCTTTCTTT
NA	TRBV19	TRBJ1-1	NA	CASSPRGNTEAFF	TGTGCCAGTAGTCCGAGAGGGAACACTGAAGCTTTCTTT
NA	TRBV28	TRBJ2-7	NA	CASGQYSSYEQYF	TGTGCCAGCGGACAGTACAGCTCCTACGAGCAGTACTTC
NA	TRBV27	TRBJ2-7	TRBD2	CASSRGGYEQYF	TGTGCCAGCAGCCGCGGGGGCTACGAGCAGTACTTC
NA	TRBV5-1	TRBJ2-1	NA	CASSLVADLLNEQFF	TGCGCCAGCAGCTTAGTAGCGGACCTCCTCAATGAGCAGTTCTTC
NA	TRBV2	TRBJ1-1	NA	CASSGPGGNTEAFF	TGTGCCAGCAGTGGACCGGGAGGGAACACTGAAGCTTTCTTT
few	TRBV7-2	TRBJ1-1	TRBD1	CASSYQGARTEAFF	TGTGCCAGCAGTTACCAGGGGGCTAGGACTGAAGCTTTCTTT
NA	TRBV3-1/TRBV3-2	TRBJ2-2	TRBD2	CASERRPGGGTGELFF	TGTGCCAGTGAGAGACGACCGGGAGGAGGGACCGGGGAGCTGTTTTTT
NA	TRBV20-1	TRBJ2-7	NA	CSAPNSREQYF	TGCAGTGCGCCCAACTCTCGCGAGCAGTACTTC
NA	TRBV6-5	TRBJ1-1	NA	CASSYSGGTDTEAFF	TGTGCCAGCAGTTACTCGGGGGGTACGGACACTGAAGCTTTCTTT
NA	TRBV5-1	TRBJ2-1	NA	CASSWGVYNEQFF	TGCGCCAGCAGCTGGGGGGTCTACAATGAGCAGTTCTTC
NA	TRBV29-1	TRBJ2-7	NA	CSVEDGWGPSSYEQYF	TGCAGCGTTGAAGATGGCTGGGGCCCAAGCTCCTACGAGCAGTACTTC
once	TRBV5-1	TRBJ1-4	TRBD1	CASSLQGATNEKLFF	TGCGCCAGCAGCTTACAGGGGGCGACTAATGAAAAACTGTTTTTT
NA	TRBV11-2	TRBJ2-5	TRBD1	CASSTGTGGEETQYF	TGTGCCAGCAGCACCGGGACAGGGGGAGAAGAGACCCAGTACTTC
NA	TRBV19	TRBJ2-4	TRBD2	CASSTPTSGVSKNIQYF	TGTGCCAGTAGTACCCCGACTAGCGGGGTCTCCAAAAACATTCAGTACTTC
NA	TRBV11-2	TRBJ1-4	TRBD1	CASSLVLQGTENEKLFF	TGTGCCAGCAGCTTAGTTCTACAGGGGACGGAAAATGAAAAACTGTTTTTT
NA	TRBV28	TRBJ2-3	NA	CASSPMVGVSTDTQYF	TGTGCCAGCAGCCCCATGGTCGGGGTATCCACAGATACGCAGTATTTT
NA	TRBV30	TRBJ1-2	TRBD1	CAWNRDSRGYTF	TGTGCCTGGAACCGGGACAGTCGAGGCTACACCTTC
NA	TRBV6-5	TRBJ1-5	NA	CASSPNNQPQHF	TGTGCCAGCAGTCCCAACAATCAGCCCCAGCATTTT
NA	TRBV29-1	TRBJ2-7	TRBD1	CSVWTGGGEQYF	TGCAGCGTTTGGACAGGGGGGGGCGAGCAGTACTTC
NA	TRBV7-2	TRBJ2-5	NA	CASSLGQYQETQYF	TGTGCCAGCAGCTTAGGGCAGTACCAAGAGACCCAGTACTTC
NA	TRBV7-9	TRBJ2-1	NA	CASSLAEGAPGNEQFF	TGTGCCAGCAGCTTAGCGGAGGGGGCGCCGGGGAACGAGCAGTTCTTC
once	TRBV19	TRBJ2-7	TRBD1	CASSIVPGQGADEQYF	TGTGCCAGTAGTATAGTCCCGGGACAGGGGGCTGACGAGCAGTACTTC
NA	TRBV28	TRBJ2-1	TRBD2	CASSPSGGAYNEQFF	TGTGCCAGCAGCCCAAGCGGGGGGGCTTACAATGAGCAGTTCTTC
NA	TRBV4-2	TRBJ2-5	TRBD2	CASSQEASGYQETQYF	TGTGCCAGCAGCCAAGAGGCTAGCGGGTACCAAGAGACCCAGTACTTC
NA	TRBV19	TRBJ1-4	TRBD1	CASRKTGTGEMQLFF	TGTGCCAGTAGGAAAACCGGGACAGGGGAGATGCAACTGTTTTTT
NA	TRBV7-9	TRBJ1-1	NA	CASSPVERSWGGTEAFF	TGTGCCAGCAGCCCGGTCGAGCGGTCTTGGGGGGGCACTGAAGCTTTCTTT
NA	TRBV19	TRBJ1-1	NA	CASSPGPHTEAFF	TGTGCCAGTAGTCCCGGTCCGCACACTGAAGCTTTCTTT
NA	TRBV7-2	TRBJ2-5	NA	CASSLFGQIQETQYF	TGTGCCAGCAGCTTATTTGGACAAATCCAAGAGACCCAGTACTTC
NA	TRBV28	TRBJ1-2	NA	CASSFVRDYGYTF	TGTGCCAGCAGTTTTGTCCGTGACTATGGCTACACCTTC
once	TRBV3-1/TRBV3-2	TRBJ1-1	TRBD1	CASSSGQGAVGAFF	TGTGCCAGCAGCTCAGGACAGGGGGCGGTTGGAGCTTTCTTT